This passage covers 11 T cell receptor beta chains from one sample sequenced in a study of CD8+ T cells in alopecia areata. The treatment denotes: oral pan-JAK inhibitor, 5-10 mg twice daily. cDNA prepared by RNA extraction and subsequent reverse transcription served as the template for sequencing. This table comes from immunoSEQ multiplex PCR, and its TCRdb copy is limited to in-frame clones, with some not included. The table lists 190,000 or so clones, 45% to 65% of them singletons, with approximately 3.3% in the top ten. This material consisted of CD4+ T cells sorted from blood, taken at week 4, from a patient treated with tofacitinib. The receptors here all came from a human donor with alopecia areata.

The genes are TRBV5-1 and TRBJ1-6; D is ambiguous. V was shortened by 0 bases and J by 8 bases, with 12 bases between the two germline ends. The CDR3 is made up of 15 amino acids. CDR1 is SGHRS and CDR2 is YFSETQ in the germline V gene. The CDR3, as DNA: TGCGCCAGCAGCTTGGAGGGCAGGAGTGATTCACCCCTCCACTTT. It translates to CASSLEGRSDSPLHF.

This CDR3 reads CSVEPTPGQGADEQFF. Here the CDR3 DNA reads TGCAGCGTTGAGCCTACTCCGGGACAGGGGGCCGATGAGCAGTTCTTC. This chain uses TRBV29-1 with TRBJ2-1; 12 nucleotides match TRBD1. The germline V gene encodes CDR1 SQVTM and CDR2 ANQGSEA. The CDR3 contains 16 residues. The V and J ends lost 3 bases and 8 bases, in that order; junction bases with no gene match: 11.

This chain links TRBV29-1 with TRBJ1-5; 10 bases fit TRBD1. CDR3 size: 17 residues. V shed 5 bases, J shed 0 bases, and the junction held 10 bases outside the gene matches. Germline CDR1 and CDR2: SQVTM and ANQGSEA. The CDR3 region is CSVKEGQGHYSNQPQHF. CDR3 in DNA: TGCAGCGTTAAGGAGGGACAGGGGCATTATAGCAATCAGCCCCAGCATTTT.

The V and J genes are TRBV6-6 and TRBJ2-7; D not certain. Germline values: CDR1 MNHNY, CDR2 SVGAGI (reference sequence). The ends were cut back, 4 bases at V and 2 bases at J, with 15 bases in the middle. The CDR3 covers 15 residues. The chain's CDR3 is CASSSRASEAYEQYF. The CDR3 DNA reads as TGTGCCAGCAGTTCCCGGGCCTCCGAAGCCTACGAGCAGTACTTC.

V is TRBV10-2 and J is TRBJ2-3, with D uncertain. V dropped 4 bases and J dropped 6 bases, with 5 bases sitting between them. The CDR3 spans 11 residues. The V gene's germline CDR1 is WSHSY and CDR2 SAAADI. CDR3 coding DNA: TGCGCCAGCAGTGTTATTGATACGCAGTATTTT. Its translation: CASSVIDTQYF.

The chain couples TRBV27 to TRBJ2-1; unclear D gene. CDR1 and CDR2 (germline): MNHEY, SMNVEV (reference sequence). V was clipped by 5 bases and J by 4 bases, with 12 bases between them. This CDR3 is built from 14 residues. This CDR3 reads CASSPLDRYNEQFF. The DNA for the CDR3 is TGTGCCAGCAGTCCCCTGGACCGTTACAATGAGCAGTTCTTC.

The chain is built from TRBV5-6 and TRBJ2-3, with a tentative D call TRBD2 (6 bases). Germline CDR1 reads SGHDT; CDR2 reads YYEEEE. This CDR3 is 15 amino acids long. Between the trimmed V and J ends, which lost 6 bases and 6 bases, there was a span of 20 bases. CDR3 region: CASTMAGKAADTQYF. The CDR3 region has the DNA TGTGCCAGCACCATGGCGGGGAAAGCAGCCGATACGCAGTATTTT.

J is TRBJ1-6 and V is TRBV7-2; the D gene is possibly TRBD1 (6 bases). V was cut by 0 bases and J by 10 bases, with 13 bases left in between. The CDR3 runs 15 residues. Germline V gene sequence: CDR1 SGHTA, CDR2 FQGNSA. The CDR3 nucleotides are TGTGCCAGCAGCTTAGCAGGGGGGGCCGGGTCACCCCTCCACTTT. It yields the protein CASSLAGGAGSPLHF.

J is TRBJ2-2 and V is TRBV27, with D hard to call. The CDR3 runs 12 residues. Germline CDR1 MNHEY, CDR2 SMNVEV (reference sequence). The V end lost 6 bases, the J end lost 3 bases, and 5 bases lay between the germline ends. The CDR3: CASSVDTGELFF. The CDR3 DNA sequence: TGTGCCAGCAGCGTTGACACCGGGGAGCTGTTTTTT.

This clone appeared a single time. The CDR3 loop is CASSRGGQGAKDTQYF. The CDR3, as DNA: TGTGCCAGCAGCCGCGGGGGACAGGGGGCAAAAGATACGCAGTATTTT. J is TRBJ2-3 and V is TRBV9; TRBD1 matches 12 bases. The junction had 8 bases not matched to a gene; V was cut back by 4 bases and J by 5 bases. Germline V gene sequence: CDR1 SGDLS, CDR2 YYNGEE. CDR3 length: 16 residues.

This clone was counted between two and nine times. The chain is built from TRBV7-2 and TRBJ1-6, with D tentatively TRBD1 (5 bases). Germline V gene lookup returns CDR1 SGHTA and CDR2 FQGNSA. Deletions cut 5 bases from V and 2 bases from J, with 7 bases between. The CDR3 runs 14 residues. For the CDR3, the DNA is TGTGCCAGCAGCCAGACAGCCTATAATTCACCCCTCCACTTT. It codes for CASSQTAYNSPLHF.